The 14 T cell receptor beta chains listed next were all sequenced from one sample in a study of cytomegalovirus exposure and HLA in healthy donors. Both 60 Vbeta primers and 13 Jbeta primers went into the PCR. This table comes from immunoSEQ multiplex PCR, and its TCRdb copy is limited to in-frame clones, with some not included. The sample includes roughly 220,000 clones, around 64% of them seen just once. Source material: PBMCs. All receptors come from a man aged 35 to 55 in good health and CMV-seropositive.

Worth noting for this clone: Given a much more abundant clone one base away, this may be a read error. The chain employs TRBV28 and TRBJ2-5; D gene ambiguous. Germline CDR1 is MDHEN and CDR2 is SYDVKM. The CDR3 consists of 11 residues. Deletions cut 3 bases from V and 5 bases from J, with 4 bases between. Here the CDR3 reads CASSLEETQYF. The CDR3 DNA reads TGTGCCAGCAGTTTGGAGGAGACCCAGTACTTC.

CDR3 protein: CASSQDLGDTGELFF. DNA for the CDR3: TGCGCCAGCAGCCAAGATTTAGGGGACACCGGGGAGCTGTTTTTT. The chain joins TRBV4-3 to TRBJ2-2, with D possibly being TRBD1 (5 bases). CDR3 length: 15 residues. The V gene's germline CDR1 is LGHNA and CDR2 YSLEER. The V gene lost 0 bases and the J gene lost 3 bases, with 8 bases spanning the gap.

The chain links TRBV15 to TRBJ2-3; TRBD1 agrees at 9 bases. Germline CDR1 LNHNV, CDR2 YYDKDF (reference sequence). The V segment lost 4 bases and the J segment 14 bases; nucleotides outside the gene matches: 13. CDR3 length equals 14 residues. Written as DNA, the CDR3 is TGTGCCACCAGCACTGGGGGACAGGGAACCACCAGGTATTTT. Translating gives CATSTGGQGTTRYF.

This clone was seen more than once but under ten times. This chain uses TRBV19 with TRBJ1-1; a weak D match, TRBD1 (6 bases). The CDR3 is made up of 16 amino acids. Trimming took off 5 bases at V and 0 bases at J, with 16 bases between the two ends. Germline V gives CDR1 LNHDA, CDR2 SQIVND (reference sequence). In DNA, the CDR3 is TGTGCCAGTAGTTCCCAGCTGGGGGCGATGAACACTGAAGCTTTCTTT. Its protein product is CASSSQLGAMNTEAFF.

The chain employs TRBV6-5 and TRBJ2-5; 9 bases map to TRBD2. CDR3 length equals 15 residues. Germline assignment: CDR1 MNHEY and CDR2 SVGAGI. V lost 6 bases to trimming and J lost 1 base; unmatched junction nucleotides: 6. CDR3 protein: CASRPSGGIQETQYF. The CDR3 region has the DNA TGTGCCAGCAGGCCGAGCGGGGGGATCCAAGAGACCCAGTACTTC.

This rearrangement joins TRBV19 to TRBJ2-2, with D maybe TRBD1 (5 bases). Trimming left V 6 bases short and J 1 base short, with 9 bases between. The CDR3 runs 14 residues. The V gene's germline CDR1 is LNHDA and CDR2 SQIVND (reference sequence). CDR3 residues: CASRLQGNTGELFF. CDR3 DNA: TGTGCCAGTAGACTCCAGGGGAACACCGGGGAGCTGTTTTTT.

The chain recombines TRBV7-2 with TRBJ2-5, with D perhaps TRBD1 (5 bases). The CDR3 length is 15 residues. V shed 1 base and J shed 5 bases, with 14 bases lying between them. CDR1 is SGHTA and CDR2 is FQGNSA in the germline V gene. The CDR3 is CASSLGGGIVETQYF. CDR3 coding DNA: TGTGCCAGCAGCTTAGGGGGCGGTATAGTGGAGACCCAGTACTTC. Using reference TRBV7-2 and TRBJ2-5 for the parts outside the CDR3, the full variable domain is GAGVSQSPSNKVTEKGKDVELRCDPISGHTALYWYRQSLGQGLEFLIYFQGNSAPDKSGLPSDRFSAERTGGSVSTLTIQRTQQEDSAVYLCASSLGGGIVETQYFGPGTRLLVL.

The genes are TRBV7-8 and TRBJ2-7, with D perhaps TRBD1 (6 bases). The ends were cut back, 1 base at V and 2 bases at J, with 9 bases in the middle. The CDR3 runs 14 residues. Germline CDR1 reads SGHVS; CDR2 reads FQNEAQ. As DNA, the CDR3 is TGTGCCAGCAGCTTAGGCAGGGACACCTACGAGCAGTACTTC. The encoded protein is CASSLGRDTYEQYF.

The rearrangement links TRBV9 to TRBJ1-2, with TRBD1 matching over 11 bases. The CDR3 has 16 amino acids. The V gene end was trimmed by 4 bases and the J gene end by 4 bases; junction bases not matched to a gene: 9. The germline CDR1 and CDR2 sequences are SGDLS and YYNGEE. The CDR3 protein is CASSPSGTGGPYGYTF. Written as DNA, the CDR3 is TGTGCCAGCAGCCCTTCCGGGACAGGGGGTCCCTATGGCTACACCTTC. The entire variable domain, with the rest obtained from reference TRBV9 and TRBJ1-2, is as follows: DSGVTQTPKHLITATGQRVTLRCSPRSGDLSVYWYQQSLDQGLQFLIQYYNGEERAKGNILERFSAQQFPDLHSELNLSSLELGDSALYFCASSPSGTGGPYGYTFGSGTRLTVV.

This clone occurred a few times. The rearrangement links TRBV28 to TRBJ1-1, with D maybe TRBD1 (6 bases). This CDR3 spans 15 amino acids. Germline-derived CDR1 and CDR2 are MDHEN and SYDVKM. The CDR3 DNA sequence: TGTGCTTTAAGGGGGGGCGCAGCGGCGAACACTGAAGCTTTCTTT. Its protein product is CALRGGAAANTEAFF.

This rearrangement joins TRBV15 to TRBJ2-3; TRBD1 matches 7 bases. J was trimmed by 3 bases and V by 1 base; bases with no gene match: 4. Germline loops: CDR1 LNHNV, CDR2 YYDKDF (reference sequence). This CDR3 is built from 15 residues. This CDR3 is CATSRGQGETDTQYF. CDR3 coding DNA: TGTGCCACCAGCAGAGGACAGGGAGAGACAGATACGCAGTATTTT.

This clone appeared a single time. The chain carries TRBV16 and TRBJ2-7; a possible D gene is TRBD1 (5 bases). The CDR3 spans 14 residues. CDR1 and CDR2 from the germline V gene are KGHSY and FQNENV. V dropped 2 bases and J dropped 4 bases, with 12 bases sitting between them. This chain's CDR3 is CASSQGSRQYEQYF. The DNA of the CDR3 is TGTGCCAGCAGCCAAGGGTCTCGACAGTACGAGCAGTACTTC.

In DNA form, the CDR3 reads TGTGCCAGCAGGGCCTCCCATCTTGGCTACACCTTC. Translating it yields CASRASHLGYTF. The V call is TRBV6-6, the J call TRBJ1-2; no definite D call. Germline CDR1 reads MNHNY; CDR2 reads SVGAGI (reference sequence). This CDR3 comprises 12 residues. Trimming stripped 6 bases from V and 7 bases from J, with 12 bases between.

The rearrangement links TRBV7-9 to TRBJ2-4; no clear D. Germline V lookup: CDR1 SEHNR, CDR2 FQNEAQ (reference sequence). The CDR3 is made up of 15 amino acids. The V end was cut by 4 bases, the J end by 3 bases, with 13 bases between. CDR3 nucleotide sequence: TGTGCCAGCAGCTCCGCACAGTTTGGCAAAAACATTCAGTACTTC. The encoded protein is CASSSAQFGKNIQYF. Full variable domain (missing parts from reference TRBV7-9 and TRBJ2-4): DTGVSQNPRHKITKRGQNVTFRCDPISEHNRLYWYRQTLGQGPEFLTYFQNEAQLEKSRLLSDRFSAERPKGSFSTLEIQRTEQGDSAMYLCASSSAQFGKNIQYFGAGTRLSVL.